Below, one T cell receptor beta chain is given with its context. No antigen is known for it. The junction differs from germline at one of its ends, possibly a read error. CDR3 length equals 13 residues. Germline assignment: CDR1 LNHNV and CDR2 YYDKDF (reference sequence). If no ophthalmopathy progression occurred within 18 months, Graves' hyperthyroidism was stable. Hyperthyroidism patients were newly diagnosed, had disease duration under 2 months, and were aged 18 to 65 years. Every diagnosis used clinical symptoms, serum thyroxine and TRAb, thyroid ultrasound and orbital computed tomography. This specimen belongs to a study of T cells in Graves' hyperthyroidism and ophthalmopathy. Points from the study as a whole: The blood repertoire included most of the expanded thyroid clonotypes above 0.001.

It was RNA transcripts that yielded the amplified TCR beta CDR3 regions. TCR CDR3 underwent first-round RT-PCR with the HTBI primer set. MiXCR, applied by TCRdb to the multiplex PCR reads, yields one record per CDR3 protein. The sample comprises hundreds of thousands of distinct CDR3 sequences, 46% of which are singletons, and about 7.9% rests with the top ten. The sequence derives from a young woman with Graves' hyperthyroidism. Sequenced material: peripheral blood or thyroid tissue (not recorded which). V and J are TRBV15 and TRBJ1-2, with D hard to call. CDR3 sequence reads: CATNRIRNYGYTF. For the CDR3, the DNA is TGTGCCACCAACAGAATTAGAAACTATGGCTACACCTTC. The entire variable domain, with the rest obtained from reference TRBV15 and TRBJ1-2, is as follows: DAMVIQNPRYQVTQFGKPVTLSCSQTLNHNVMYWYQQKSSQAPKLLFHYYDKDFNNEADTPDNFQSRRPNTSFCFLDIRSPGLGDTAMYLCATNRIRNYGYTFGSGTRLTVV.